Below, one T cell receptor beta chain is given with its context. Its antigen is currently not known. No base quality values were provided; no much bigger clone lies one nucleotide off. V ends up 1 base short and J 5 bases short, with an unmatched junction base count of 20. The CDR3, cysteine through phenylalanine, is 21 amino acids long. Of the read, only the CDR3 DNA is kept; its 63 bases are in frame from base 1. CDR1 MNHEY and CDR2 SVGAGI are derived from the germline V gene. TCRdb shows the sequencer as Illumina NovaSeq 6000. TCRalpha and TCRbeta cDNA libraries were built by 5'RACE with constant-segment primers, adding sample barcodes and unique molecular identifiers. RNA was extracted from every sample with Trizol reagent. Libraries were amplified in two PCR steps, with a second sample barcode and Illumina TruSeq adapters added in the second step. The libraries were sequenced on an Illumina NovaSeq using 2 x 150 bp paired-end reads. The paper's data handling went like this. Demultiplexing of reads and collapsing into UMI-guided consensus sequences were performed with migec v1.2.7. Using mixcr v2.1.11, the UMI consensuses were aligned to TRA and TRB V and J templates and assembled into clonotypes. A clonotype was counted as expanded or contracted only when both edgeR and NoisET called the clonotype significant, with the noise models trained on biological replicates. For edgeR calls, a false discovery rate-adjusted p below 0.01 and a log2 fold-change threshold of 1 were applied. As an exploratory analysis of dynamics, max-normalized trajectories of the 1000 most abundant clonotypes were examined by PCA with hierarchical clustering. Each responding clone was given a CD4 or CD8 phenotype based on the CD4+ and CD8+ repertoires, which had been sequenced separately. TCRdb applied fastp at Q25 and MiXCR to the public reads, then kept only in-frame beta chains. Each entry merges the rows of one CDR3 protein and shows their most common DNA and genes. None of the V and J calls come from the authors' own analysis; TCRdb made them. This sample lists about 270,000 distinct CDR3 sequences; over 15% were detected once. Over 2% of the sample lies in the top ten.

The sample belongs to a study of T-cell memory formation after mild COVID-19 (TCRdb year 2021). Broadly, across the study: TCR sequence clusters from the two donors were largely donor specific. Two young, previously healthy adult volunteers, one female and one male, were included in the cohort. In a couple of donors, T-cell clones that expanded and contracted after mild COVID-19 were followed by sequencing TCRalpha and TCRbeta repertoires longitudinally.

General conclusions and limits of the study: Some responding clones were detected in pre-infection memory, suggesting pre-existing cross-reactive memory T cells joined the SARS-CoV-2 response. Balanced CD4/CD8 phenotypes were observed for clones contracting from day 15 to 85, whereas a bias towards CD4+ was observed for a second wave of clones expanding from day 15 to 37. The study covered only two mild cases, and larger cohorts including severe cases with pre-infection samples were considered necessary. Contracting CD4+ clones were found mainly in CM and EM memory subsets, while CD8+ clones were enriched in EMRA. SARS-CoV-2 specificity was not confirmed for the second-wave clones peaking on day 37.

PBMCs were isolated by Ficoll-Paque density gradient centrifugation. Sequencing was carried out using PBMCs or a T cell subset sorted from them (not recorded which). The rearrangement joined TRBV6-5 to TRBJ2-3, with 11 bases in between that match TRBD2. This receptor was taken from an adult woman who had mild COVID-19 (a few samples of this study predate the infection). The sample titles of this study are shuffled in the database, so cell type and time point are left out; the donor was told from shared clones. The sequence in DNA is TGTGCCAGCAGTTACTACCCCAGCAGGGTACTAGCGGGAGCGGCCGGAGATACGCAGTATTTT. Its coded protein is CASSYYPSRVLAGAAGDTQYF.